These 10 T cell receptor beta chains were sequenced from one sample in a study of blood T cell repertoires in COVID-19. Repertoires were generated with immunoSEQ multiplex PCR, while TCRdb's copy carries only in-frame clones and drops some. The sample lists just over 650,000 clones, 70% to 90% occurring once. Input material: peripheral blood. These receptor sequences come from a woman younger than 30 with acute or convalescent COVID-19.

This sequence joins TRBV7-9 and TRBJ2-3, with D hard to call. The CDR3 loop spans 16 amino acids. V lost 4 bases and J 0 bases, leaving 14 bases between the germline ends. Germline lookup yields CDR1 SEHNR and CDR2 FQNEAQ (reference sequence). CDR3 sequence: CASSYDILDSTDTQYF. The DNA of the CDR3 is TGTGCCAGCAGCTACGACATCTTGGATAGCACAGATACGCAGTATTTT.

The gene calls are TRBV3-1 (or the pseudogene TRBV3-2) and TRBJ1-6; TRBD1 matches at 8 bases. The CDR3 runs to 12 residues. Germline V CDR1 and CDR2: LGHDT, YNNKEL (reference sequence). V dropped 8 bases and J dropped 14; count of bases not matched to a gene: 8. In nucleotides, the CDR3 is TGTGCCAGCGGAGGGACAGGCCTTACCCTCCACTTT. Its translation: CASGGTGLTLHF.

This clone was counted once. The chain joins TRBV5-1 to TRBJ2-7, with TRBD2 matching 8 bases. This CDR3 is 16 amino acids long. V lost 3 bases to trimming and J lost 6 bases; unmatched junction nucleotides: 14. From germline, CDR1 is SGHRS and CDR2 YFSETQ. CDR3 residues: CASSSAVGGALSEQYF. The DNA for the CDR3 is TGCGCCAGCAGCTCCGCCGTCGGGGGGGCCTTGAGCGAGCAGTACTTC.

Only a few counts were recorded for this clone. This rearrangement joins TRBV6-4 to TRBJ1-1; 7 bases match TRBD1. The J segment lost 1 base and the V segment lost 5 bases, leaving 7 bases of the junction unmatched. The CDR3 is 15 residues long. Germline V gene lookup returns CDR1 MRHNA and CDR2 SNTAGT. The CDR3 DNA sequence: TGTGCCAGCAGTTCAGAGACAGGGAGGAACACTGAAGCTTTCTTT. Protein sequence: CASSSETGRNTEAFF.

This clone has just one count. V gene TRBV2 combines with J gene TRBJ2-5; D may be TRBD2 (5 bases). The V end was cut by 2 bases, the J end by 1 base, with 8 bases between. CDR1 and CDR2 from the germline V gene are SNHLY and FYNNEI. The CDR3 covers 14 residues. CDR3: CASSELASQETQYF. CDR3 in DNA: TGTGCCAGCAGTGAACTAGCTAGCCAAGAGACCCAGTACTTC.

This chain links TRBV9 with TRBJ2-1; the match to TRBD1 covers 9 bases. From germline, CDR1 is SGDLS and CDR2 YYNGEE. Trimming at V came to 3 bases and at J to 5 bases, leaving 9 bases not matched to a gene. The CDR3 contains 16 residues. CDR3 bases: TGTGCCAGCAGCGGACGTCCCGGGACAGGGCACAATGAGCAGTTCTTC. Amino acids: CASSGRPGTGHNEQFF.

This clone appeared once. The gene calls are TRBV5-4 and TRBJ2-3; TRBD1 might be the D (5 bases). CDR1 and CDR2 (germline): SGHNT, YYREEE (reference sequence). The length of the CDR3 is 13 residues. Trimming stripped 3 bases from V and 4 bases from J, with 9 bases between. In DNA, the CDR3 is TGTGCCAGCAGCTCCAGGGCCCCAGATACGCAGTATTTT. The encoded protein is CASSSRAPDTQYF.

The genes are TRBV12-3 or TRBV12-4 and TRBJ2-1; TRBD2 might be the D (6 bases). With 4 bases removed from V and 9 bases from J, the gap between germline ends came to 13 bases. The CDR3 has 13 residues. The CDR3 bases are TGTGCCAGCAGTTCCACCGGGGGAGGTGAGCAGTTCTTC. This translates into CASSSTGGGEQFF.

The chain links TRBV9 to TRBJ2-5, with 8 bases matching TRBD2. V lost 6 bases and J lost 4; bases outside the gene matches: 5. The CDR3 is 13 amino acids. Germline V lookup: CDR1 SGDLS, CDR2 YYNGEE. The chain's CDR3 is CASNKRGLETQYF. In nucleotides, the CDR3 is TGTGCCAGCAACAAGCGGGGGCTAGAGACCCAGTACTTC.

The V call is TRBV6-4, the J call TRBJ2-2; D is unclear. The V end was cut by 3 bases, the J end by 8 bases, with 10 bases between. CDR3 size: 13 residues. Germline-derived CDR1 and CDR2 are MRHNA and SNTAGT. In DNA form, the CDR3 reads TGTGCCAGCAGTGAGTCTGATCAGGGGGAGCTGTTTTTT. Amino acid sequence: CASSESDQGELFF.